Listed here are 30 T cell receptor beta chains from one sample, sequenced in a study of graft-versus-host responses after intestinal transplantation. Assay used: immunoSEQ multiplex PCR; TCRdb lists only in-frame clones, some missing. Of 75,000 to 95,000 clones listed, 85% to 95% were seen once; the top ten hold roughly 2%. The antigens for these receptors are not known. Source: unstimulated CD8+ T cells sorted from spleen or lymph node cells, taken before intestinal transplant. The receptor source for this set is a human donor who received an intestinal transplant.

CDR3: CASSPVAGGYNEQFF. Here the CDR3 DNA reads TGCGCCAGCAGCCCCGTAGCGGGGGGGTACAATGAGCAGTTCTTC. The J gene is TRBJ2-1, the V gene TRBV4-3; TRBD2 agrees at 11 bases. CDR1 and CDR2 (germline): LGHNA, YSLEER. The CDR3 is made up of 15 amino acids. V gave up 4 bases and J gave up 4 bases; unmatched junction bases: 3.

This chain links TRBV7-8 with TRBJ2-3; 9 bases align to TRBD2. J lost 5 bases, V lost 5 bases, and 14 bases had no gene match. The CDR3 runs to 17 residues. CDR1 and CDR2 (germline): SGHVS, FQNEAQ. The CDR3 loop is CASSPAAGGQSEDTQYF. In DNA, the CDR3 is TGTGCCAGCAGCCCCGCAGCGGGGGGCCAATCAGAAGATACGCAGTATTTT.

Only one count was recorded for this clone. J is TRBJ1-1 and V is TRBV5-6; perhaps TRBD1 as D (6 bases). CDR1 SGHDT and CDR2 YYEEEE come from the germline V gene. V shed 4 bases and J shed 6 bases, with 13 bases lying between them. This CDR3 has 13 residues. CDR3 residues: CASSLGAVAEAFF. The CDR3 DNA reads TGTGCCAGCAGCCTGGGGGCTGTCGCTGAAGCTTTCTTT.

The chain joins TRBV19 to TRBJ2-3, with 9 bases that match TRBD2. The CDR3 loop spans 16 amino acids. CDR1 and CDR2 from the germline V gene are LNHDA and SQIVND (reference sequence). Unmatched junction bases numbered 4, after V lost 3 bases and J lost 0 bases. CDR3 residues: CASSIIAGDSTDTQYF. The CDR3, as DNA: TGTGCCAGTAGTATTATAGCGGGGGACAGCACAGATACGCAGTATTTT. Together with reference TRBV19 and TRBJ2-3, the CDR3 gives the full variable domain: DGGITQSPKYLFRKEGQNVTLSCEQNLNHDAMYWYRQDPGQGLRLIYYSQIVNDFQKGDIAEGYSVSREKKESFPLTVTSAQKNPTAFYLCASSIIAGDSTDTQYFGPGTRLTVL.

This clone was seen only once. CDR3 amino acids: CASSQDGTGNNSPLHF. The CDR3, as DNA: TGCGCCAGCAGCCAAGATGGGACTGGGAATAATTCACCCCTCCACTTT. The V and J genes are TRBV4-1 and TRBJ1-6, with D perhaps matching TRBD1 (5 bases). This CDR3 region has 16 residues. Per the germline V gene, CDR1 is MGHRA and CDR2 is YSYEKL. The germline V and J ends were trimmed by 0 bases and 5 bases, with 11 bases remaining between them.

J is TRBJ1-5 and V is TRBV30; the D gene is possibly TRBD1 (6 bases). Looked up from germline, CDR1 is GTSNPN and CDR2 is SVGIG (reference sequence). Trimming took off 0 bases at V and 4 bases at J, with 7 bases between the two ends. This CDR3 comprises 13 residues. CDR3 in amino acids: CAWSVQGNQPQHF. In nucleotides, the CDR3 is TGTGCCTGGAGTGTCCAGGGGAATCAGCCCCAGCATTTT.

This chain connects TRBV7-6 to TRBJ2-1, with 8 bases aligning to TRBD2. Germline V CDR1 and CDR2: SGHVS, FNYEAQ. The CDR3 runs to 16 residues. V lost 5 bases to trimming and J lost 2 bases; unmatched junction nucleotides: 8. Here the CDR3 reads CASSVGTSNPYNEQFF. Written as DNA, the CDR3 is TGTGCCAGCAGCGTCGGGACTAGTAATCCCTACAATGAGCAGTTCTTC.

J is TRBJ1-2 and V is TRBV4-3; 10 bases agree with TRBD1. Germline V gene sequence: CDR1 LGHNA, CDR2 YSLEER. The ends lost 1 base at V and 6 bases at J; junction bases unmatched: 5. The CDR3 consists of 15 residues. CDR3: CASSQVPGQGNGYTF. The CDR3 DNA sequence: TGCGCCAGCAGCCAAGTCCCGGGACAGGGGAATGGCTACACCTTC.

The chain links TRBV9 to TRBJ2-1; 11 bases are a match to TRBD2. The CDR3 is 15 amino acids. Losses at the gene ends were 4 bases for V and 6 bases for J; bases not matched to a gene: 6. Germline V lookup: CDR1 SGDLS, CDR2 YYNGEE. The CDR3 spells CASSSSGGRLNEQFF. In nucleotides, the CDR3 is TGTGCCAGCAGCTCTAGCGGGGGGCGGCTCAATGAGCAGTTCTTC.

The CDR3 DNA sequence: TGTGCCAGCAGTTTATTTGTGGGACAGGGGACCTTCACAGATACGCAGTATTTT. This gives the protein CASSLFVGQGTFTDTQYF. The chain uses TRBV27 and TRBJ2-3; TRBD1 aligns across 10 bases. V shed 1 base and J 2 bases; nucleotides not matched to a gene: 9. The CDR3 totals 18 residues. CDR1 is MNHEY, CDR2 SMNVEV, per germline (reference sequence).

The DNA for the CDR3 is TGTGCCTGGAGTCATGCGTCGGGGGGAGGGGATACGCAGTATTTT. It translates to CAWSHASGGGDTQYF. V usage is TRBV30 and J usage is TRBJ2-3; 7 nucleotides agree with TRBD2. Germline assignment: CDR1 GTSNPN and CDR2 SVGIG (reference sequence). The CDR3 totals 15 residues. J lost 6 bases, V lost 2 bases, and 11 bases had no gene match.

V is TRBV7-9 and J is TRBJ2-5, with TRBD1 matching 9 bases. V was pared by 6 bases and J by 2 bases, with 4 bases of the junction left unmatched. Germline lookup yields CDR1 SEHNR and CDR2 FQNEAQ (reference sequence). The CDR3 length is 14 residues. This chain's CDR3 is CASRAGTGQETQYF. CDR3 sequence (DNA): TGTGCCAGCAGAGCCGGGACAGGGCAAGAGACCCAGTACTTC.

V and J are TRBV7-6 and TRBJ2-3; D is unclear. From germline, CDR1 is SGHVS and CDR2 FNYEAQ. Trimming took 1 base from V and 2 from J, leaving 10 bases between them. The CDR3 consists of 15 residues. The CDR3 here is CASSLGAGPTDTQYF. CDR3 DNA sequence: TGTGCCAGCAGCTTAGGGGCAGGTCCCACAGATACGCAGTATTTT.

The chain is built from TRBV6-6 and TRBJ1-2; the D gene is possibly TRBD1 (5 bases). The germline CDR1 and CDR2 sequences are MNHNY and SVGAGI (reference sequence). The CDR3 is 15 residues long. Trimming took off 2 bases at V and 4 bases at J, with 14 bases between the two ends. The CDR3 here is CASSYTLGGPYGYTF. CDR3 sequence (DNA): TGTGCCAGCAGTTACACCTTGGGGGGTCCCTATGGCTACACCTTC.

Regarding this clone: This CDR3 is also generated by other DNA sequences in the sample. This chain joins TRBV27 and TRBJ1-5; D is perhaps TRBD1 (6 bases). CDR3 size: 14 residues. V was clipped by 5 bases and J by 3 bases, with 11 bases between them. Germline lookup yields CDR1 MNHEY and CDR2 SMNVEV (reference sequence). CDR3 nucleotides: TGTGCCAGCAGTCTCGGACAGTCCAATCAGCCCCAGCATTTT. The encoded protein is CASSLGQSNQPQHF.

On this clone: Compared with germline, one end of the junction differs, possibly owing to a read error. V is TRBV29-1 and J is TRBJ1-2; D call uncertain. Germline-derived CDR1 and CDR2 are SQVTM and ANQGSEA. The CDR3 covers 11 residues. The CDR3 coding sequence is TGCAGCGTTGAAGCGTTTCCTTCCCCCTACTTC. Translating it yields CSVEAFPSPYF.

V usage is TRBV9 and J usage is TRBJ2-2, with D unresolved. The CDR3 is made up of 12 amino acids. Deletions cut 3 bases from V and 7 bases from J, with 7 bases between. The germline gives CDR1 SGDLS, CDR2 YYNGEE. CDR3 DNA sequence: TGTGCCAGCAGCGCCCCTAGCGGGGAGCTGTTTTTT. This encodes CASSAPSGELFF. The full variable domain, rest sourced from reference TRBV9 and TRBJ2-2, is DSGVTQTPKHLITATGQRVTLRCSPRSGDLSVYWYQQSLDQGLQFLIQYYNGEERAKGNILERFSAQQFPDLHSELNLSSLELGDSALYFCASSAPSGELFFGEGSRLTVL.

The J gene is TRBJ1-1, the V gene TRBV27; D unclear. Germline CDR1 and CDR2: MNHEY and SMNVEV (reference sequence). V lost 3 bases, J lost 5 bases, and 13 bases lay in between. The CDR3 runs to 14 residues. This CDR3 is CASSLRRTGTEAFF. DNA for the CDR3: TGTGCCAGCAGTTTGAGACGGACGGGGACTGAAGCTTTCTTT.

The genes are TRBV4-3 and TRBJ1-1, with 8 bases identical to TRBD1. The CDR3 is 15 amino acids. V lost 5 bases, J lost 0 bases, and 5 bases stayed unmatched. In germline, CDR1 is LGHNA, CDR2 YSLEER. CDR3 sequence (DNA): TGCGCCAGCAGCTTGGACAGGGTCATGAACACTGAAGCTTTCTTT. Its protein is CASSLDRVMNTEAFF.

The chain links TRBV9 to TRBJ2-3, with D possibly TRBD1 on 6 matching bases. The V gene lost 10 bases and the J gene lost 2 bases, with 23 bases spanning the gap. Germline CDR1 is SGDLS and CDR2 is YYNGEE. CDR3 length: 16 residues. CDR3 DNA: TGTGCCTCTAACCTCGAGGGGACACCTTCCACAGATACGCAGTATTTT. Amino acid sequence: CASNLEGTPSTDTQYF.

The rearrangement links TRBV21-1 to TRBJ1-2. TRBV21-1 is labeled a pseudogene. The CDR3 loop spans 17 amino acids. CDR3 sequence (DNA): TGTGCCAGCAGCAAAGCAGGGCGGGATCCGGTTCACTATGGCTACACCTTC. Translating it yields CASSKAGRDPVHYGYTF.

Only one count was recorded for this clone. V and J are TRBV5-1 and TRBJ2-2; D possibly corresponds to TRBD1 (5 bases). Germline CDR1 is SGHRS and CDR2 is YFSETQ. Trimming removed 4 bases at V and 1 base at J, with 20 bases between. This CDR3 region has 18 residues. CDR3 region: CASSSDPTGRVNTGELFF. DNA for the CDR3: TGCGCCAGCAGCAGCGACCCCACAGGCAGGGTGAACACCGGGGAGCTGTTTTTT.

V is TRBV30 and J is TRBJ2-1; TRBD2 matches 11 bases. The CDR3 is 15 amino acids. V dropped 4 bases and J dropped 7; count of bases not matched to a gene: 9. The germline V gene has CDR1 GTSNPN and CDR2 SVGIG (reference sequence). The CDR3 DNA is TGTGCCTGGAAAATCTCTAGCGGGGGGCGTAATGAGCAGTTCTTC. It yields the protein CAWKISSGGRNEQFF. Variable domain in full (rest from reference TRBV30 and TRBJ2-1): SQTIHQWPATLVQPVGSPLSLECTVEGTSNPNLYWYRQAAGRGLQLLFYSVGIGQISSEVPQNLSASRPQDRQFILSSKKLLLSDSGFYLCAWKISSGGRNEQFFGPGTRLTVL.

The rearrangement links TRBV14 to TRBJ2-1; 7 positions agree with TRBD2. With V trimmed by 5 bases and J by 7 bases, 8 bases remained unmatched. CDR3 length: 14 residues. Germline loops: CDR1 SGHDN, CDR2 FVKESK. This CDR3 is CASSFRLAGNEQFF. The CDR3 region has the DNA TGTGCCAGCAGCTTCCGACTAGCCGGGAATGAGCAGTTCTTC.

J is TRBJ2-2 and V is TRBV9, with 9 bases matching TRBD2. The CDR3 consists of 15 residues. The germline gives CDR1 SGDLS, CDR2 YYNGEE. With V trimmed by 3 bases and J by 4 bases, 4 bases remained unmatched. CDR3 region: CASSAGGGATGELFF. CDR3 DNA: TGTGCCAGCAGCGCGGGCGGGGGGGCCACCGGGGAGCTGTTTTTT.

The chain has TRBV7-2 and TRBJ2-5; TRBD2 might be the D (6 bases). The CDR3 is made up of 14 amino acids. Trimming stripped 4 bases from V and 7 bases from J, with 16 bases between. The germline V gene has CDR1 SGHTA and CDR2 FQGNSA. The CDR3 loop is CASSSLGTRGTQYF. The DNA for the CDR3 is TGTGCCAGCAGCTCTCTAGGAACGCGGGGGACCCAGTACTTC.

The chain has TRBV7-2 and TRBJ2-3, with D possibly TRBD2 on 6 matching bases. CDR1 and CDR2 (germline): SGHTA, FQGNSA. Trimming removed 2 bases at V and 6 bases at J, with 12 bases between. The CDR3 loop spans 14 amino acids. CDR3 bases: TGTGCCAGCAGCTTACTCGGCGGGGTTGATACGCAGTATTTT. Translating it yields CASSLLGGVDTQYF.

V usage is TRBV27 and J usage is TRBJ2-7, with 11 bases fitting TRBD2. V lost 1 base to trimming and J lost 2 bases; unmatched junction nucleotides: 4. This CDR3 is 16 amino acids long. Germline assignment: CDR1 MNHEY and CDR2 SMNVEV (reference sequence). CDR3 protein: CASSLFSGGGTYEQYF. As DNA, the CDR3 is TGTGCCAGCAGTTTATTTAGCGGGGGGGGAACCTACGAGCAGTACTTC.

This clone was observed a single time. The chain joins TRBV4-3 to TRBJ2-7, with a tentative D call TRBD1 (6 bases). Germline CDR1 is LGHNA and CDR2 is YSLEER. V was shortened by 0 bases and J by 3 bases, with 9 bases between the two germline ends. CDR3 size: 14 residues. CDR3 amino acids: CASSQDLGGYEQYF. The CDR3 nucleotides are TGCGCCAGCAGCCAAGATCTAGGGGGCTACGAGCAGTACTTC.

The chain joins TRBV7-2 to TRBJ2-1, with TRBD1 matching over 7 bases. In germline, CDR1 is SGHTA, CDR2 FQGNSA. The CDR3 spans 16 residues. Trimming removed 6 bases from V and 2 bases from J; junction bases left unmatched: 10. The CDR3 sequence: CASSTLQGKAYNEQFF. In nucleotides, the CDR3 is TGTGCCAGCAGTACATTACAGGGGAAGGCCTACAATGAGCAGTTCTTC.